This TCR beta chain emerged from a study of long-term antiretroviral therapy in people with HIV. Notes on this clone: Its antigen is unidentified.

Every donor contributed at least one pre-ART and at least two post-ART PBMC samples. Each HIV-infected participant was given treatment in the United States. This CDR3 is 16 amino acids long. Unmatched junction bases numbered 7, after V lost 5 bases and J lost 0 bases. The germline V gene encodes CDR1 SGHTA and CDR2 FQGTGA. Sequencing used immunoSEQ v3.0 at survey level. Clones were sequenced by immunoSEQ multiplex PCR, and TCRdb holds only the in-frame ones, with some missing. Among tens of thousands of clones listed, about 95% were seen once. Study findings and constraints: Dating from about 2004 to 2017, the blood was possibly obtained under older ART regimens. Relative to control repertoires, HIV repertoires exhibited narrower CDR3 length ranges.

The sequence came from a woman aged 45-65 years with HIV. The material sequenced was unsorted PBMCs, taken 3.7 years after starting antiretroviral therapy. This chain joins TRBV7-3 and TRBJ1-3; 7 positions match TRBD1. As DNA, the CDR3 is TGTGCCAGCAGCACTCAACAGGGGCGCTCTGGAAACACCATATATTTT. Protein sequence: CASSTQQGRSGNTIYF.